The clone carrying this T cell receptor (beta chain) was counted between two and nine times. Antigen: not known. Germline lookup yields CDR1 MNHEY and CDR2 SMNVEV (reference sequence). V trimming: 2 bases; J trimming: 0 bases; junction bases outside the gene matches: 0. The CDR3 has 15 amino acids. This sample was taken from a study of regulatory T cells in long-lasting Graves disease. As for the study in general: Duration of antithyroid drug therapy among newly diagnosed Graves' patients was under 3 months. General observations from the study: No thyroid tissue was studied; the work used peripheral blood only.

Indicated time point: newly diagnosed GD, antithyroid drugs for less than 3 months. Extracted PBMC RNA gave rise to the TCR library. An endocrinology department in Xi'an, China, recruited the patients. Arm-PCR with iRepertoire HTBI primers amplified the CDR3 regions for these TCR beta libraries. TCRdb reanalysed the multiplex PCR reads using MiXCR and keeps one entry per CDR3 protein. The table lists approximately 400,000 distinct CDR3 sequences, around 15% of them singletons. The rearrangement links TRBV27 to TRBJ2-1; 8 nucleotides agree with TRBD1. The sequenced sample was peripheral blood mononuclear cells (PBMCs), obtained at new diagnosis, from a patient treated with antithyroid drugs. This clonotype originated in a female donor with Graves disease. The CDR3 loop is CASSLQGASYNEQFF. CDR3 nucleotides: TGTGCCAGCAGTTTACAGGGGGCCTCCTACAATGAGCAGTTCTTC.